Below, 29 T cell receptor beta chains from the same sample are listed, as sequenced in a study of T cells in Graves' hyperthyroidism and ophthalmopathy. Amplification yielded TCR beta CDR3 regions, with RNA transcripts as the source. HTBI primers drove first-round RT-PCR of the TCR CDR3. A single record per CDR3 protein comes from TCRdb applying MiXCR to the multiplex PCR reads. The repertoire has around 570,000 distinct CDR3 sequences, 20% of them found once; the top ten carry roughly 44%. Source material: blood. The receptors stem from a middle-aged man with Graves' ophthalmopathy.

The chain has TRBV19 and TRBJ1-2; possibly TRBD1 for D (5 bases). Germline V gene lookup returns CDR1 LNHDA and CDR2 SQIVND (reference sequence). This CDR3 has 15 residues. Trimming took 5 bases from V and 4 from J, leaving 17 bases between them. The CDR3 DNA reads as TGTGCCAGTAGTCCACCGGGACGGCAACCCTATGGCTACACCTTC. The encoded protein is CASSPPGRQPYGYTF. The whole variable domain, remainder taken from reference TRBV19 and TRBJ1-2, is DGGITQSPKYLFRKEGQNVTLSCEQNLNHDAMYWYRQDPGQGLRLIYYSQIVNDFQKGDIAEGYSVSREKKESFPLTVTSAQKNPTAFYLCASSPPGRQPYGYTFGSGTRLTVV.

The DNA for the CDR3 is TGTGCCAGCAGTTACGGGGAGGCCCAGTACTTC. It encodes CASSYGEAQYF. The rearrangement uses TRBV6-5 and TRBJ2-7, with D tentatively TRBD2 (6 bases). The CDR3 has 11 residues. With 2 bases removed from V and 10 bases from J, the gap between germline ends came to 9 bases. CDR1 and CDR2 from the germline V gene are MNHEY and SVGAGI.

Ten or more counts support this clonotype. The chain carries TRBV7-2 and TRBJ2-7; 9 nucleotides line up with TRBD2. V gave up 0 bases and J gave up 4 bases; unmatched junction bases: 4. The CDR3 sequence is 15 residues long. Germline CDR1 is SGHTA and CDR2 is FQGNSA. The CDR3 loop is CASSLASGSGYEQYF. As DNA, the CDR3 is TGTGCCAGCAGCTTAGCTAGCGGGAGTGGTTACGAGCAGTACTTC.

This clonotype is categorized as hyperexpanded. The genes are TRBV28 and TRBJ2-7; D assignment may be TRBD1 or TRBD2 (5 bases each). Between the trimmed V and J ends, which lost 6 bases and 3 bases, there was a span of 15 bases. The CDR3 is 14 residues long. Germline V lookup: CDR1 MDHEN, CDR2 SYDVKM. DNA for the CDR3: TGTGCCAGCAGACTCGGGGACGAAAGCTACGAGCAGTACTTC. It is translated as CASRLGDESYEQYF.

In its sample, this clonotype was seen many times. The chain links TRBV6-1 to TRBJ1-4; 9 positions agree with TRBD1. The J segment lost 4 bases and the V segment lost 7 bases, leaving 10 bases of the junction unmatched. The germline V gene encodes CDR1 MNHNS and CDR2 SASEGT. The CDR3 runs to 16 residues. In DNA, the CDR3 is TGTGCCAGCAAGAAGACAGGGGGAAGGGGTAATGAAAAACTGTTTTTT. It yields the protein CASKKTGGRGNEKLFF.

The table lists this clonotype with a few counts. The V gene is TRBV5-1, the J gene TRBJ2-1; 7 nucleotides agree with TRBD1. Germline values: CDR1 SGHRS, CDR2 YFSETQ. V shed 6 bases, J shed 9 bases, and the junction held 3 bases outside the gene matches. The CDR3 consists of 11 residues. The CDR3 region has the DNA TGCGCCAGCACCTGGGACAGTGAGCAGTTCTTC. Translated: CASTWDSEQFF.

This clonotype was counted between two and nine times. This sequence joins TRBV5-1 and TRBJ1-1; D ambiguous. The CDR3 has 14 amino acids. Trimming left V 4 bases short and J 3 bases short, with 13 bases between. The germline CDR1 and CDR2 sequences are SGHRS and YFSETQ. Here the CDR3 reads CASSPRVSDTEAFF. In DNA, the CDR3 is TGCGCCAGCAGCCCAAGGGTATCGGACACTGAAGCTTTCTTT.

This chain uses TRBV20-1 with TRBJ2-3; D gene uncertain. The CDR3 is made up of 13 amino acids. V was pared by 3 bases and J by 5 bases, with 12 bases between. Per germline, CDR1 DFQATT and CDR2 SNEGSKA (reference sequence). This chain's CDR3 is CSASELVRDTQYF. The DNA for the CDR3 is TGCAGTGCTAGTGAATTGGTGCGAGATACGCAGTATTTT.

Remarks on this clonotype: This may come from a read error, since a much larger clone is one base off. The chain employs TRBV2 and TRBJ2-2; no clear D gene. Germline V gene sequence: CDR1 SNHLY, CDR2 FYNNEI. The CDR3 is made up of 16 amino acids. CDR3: CASSEAGQPYTVELFF. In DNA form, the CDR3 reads TGTGCCAGCAGTGAAGCTGGTCAGCCTTACACCGTGGAGCTGTTTTTT. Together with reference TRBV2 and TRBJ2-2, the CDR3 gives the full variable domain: EPEVTQTPSHQVTQMGQEVILRCVPISNHLYFYWYRQILGQKVEFLVSFYNNEISEKSEIFDDQFSVERPDGSNFTLKIRSTKLEDSAMYFCASSEAGQPYTVELFFGEGSRLTVL.

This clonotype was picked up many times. CDR3 coding DNA: TGTGCCAGCAGCTCATCCGGGACAGGGACGTACGAGCAGTACTTC. Its protein product is CASSSSGTGTYEQYF. This chain uses TRBV11-2 with TRBJ2-7, with TRBD1 identical over 9 bases. The CDR3 has 15 amino acids. From germline, CDR1 is SGHAT and CDR2 FQNNGV. V shed 4 bases and J 4 bases; nucleotides not matched to a gene: 8.

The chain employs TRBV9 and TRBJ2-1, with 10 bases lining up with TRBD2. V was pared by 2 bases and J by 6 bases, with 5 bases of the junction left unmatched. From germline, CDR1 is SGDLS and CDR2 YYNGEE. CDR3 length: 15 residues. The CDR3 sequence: CASSVKAGGPNEQFF. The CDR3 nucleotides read TGTGCCAGCAGCGTCAAAGCGGGAGGGCCCAATGAGCAGTTCTTC.

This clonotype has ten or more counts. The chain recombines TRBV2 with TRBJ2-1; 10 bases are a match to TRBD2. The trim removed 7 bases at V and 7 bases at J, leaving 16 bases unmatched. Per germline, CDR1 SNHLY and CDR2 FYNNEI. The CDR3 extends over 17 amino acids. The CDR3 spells CASTPRRLAGDRNEQFF. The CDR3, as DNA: TGTGCCAGCACCCCGAGGCGCCTAGCGGGGGATAGGAATGAGCAGTTCTTC. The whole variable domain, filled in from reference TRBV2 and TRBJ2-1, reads EPEVTQTPSHQVTQMGQEVILRCVPISNHLYFYWYRQILGQKVEFLVSFYNNEISEKSEIFDDQFSVERPDGSNFTLKIRSTKLEDSAMYFCASTPRRLAGDRNEQFFGPGTRLTVL.

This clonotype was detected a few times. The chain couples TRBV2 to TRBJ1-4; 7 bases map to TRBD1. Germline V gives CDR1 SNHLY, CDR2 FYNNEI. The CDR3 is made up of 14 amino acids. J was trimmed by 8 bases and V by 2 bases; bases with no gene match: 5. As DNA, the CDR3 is TGTGCCAGCAGTGAACCGACAGGGCGGGAAAAACTGTTTTTT. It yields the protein CASSEPTGREKLFF.

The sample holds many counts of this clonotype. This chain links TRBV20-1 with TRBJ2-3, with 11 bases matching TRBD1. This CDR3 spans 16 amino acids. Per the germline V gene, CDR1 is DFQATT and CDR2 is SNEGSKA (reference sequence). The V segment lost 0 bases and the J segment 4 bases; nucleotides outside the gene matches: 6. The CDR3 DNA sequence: TGCAGTGCTAGAGATCCGGACAGGGGGCCATCAGATACGCAGTATTTT. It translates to CSARDPDRGPSDTQYF.

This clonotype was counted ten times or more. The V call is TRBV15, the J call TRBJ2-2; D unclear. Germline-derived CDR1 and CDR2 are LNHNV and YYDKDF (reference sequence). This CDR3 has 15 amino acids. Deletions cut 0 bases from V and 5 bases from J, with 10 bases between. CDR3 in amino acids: CATSRDRGRTGELFF. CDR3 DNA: TGTGCCACCAGCAGAGATCGTGGCAGGACCGGGGAGCTGTTTTTT.

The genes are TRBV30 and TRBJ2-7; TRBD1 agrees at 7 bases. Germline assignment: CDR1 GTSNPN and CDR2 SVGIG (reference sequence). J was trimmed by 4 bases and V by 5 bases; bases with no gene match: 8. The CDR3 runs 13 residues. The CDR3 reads CAWGTGVTYEQYF. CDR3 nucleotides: TGTGCCTGGGGTACAGGGGTTACGTACGAGCAGTACTTC.

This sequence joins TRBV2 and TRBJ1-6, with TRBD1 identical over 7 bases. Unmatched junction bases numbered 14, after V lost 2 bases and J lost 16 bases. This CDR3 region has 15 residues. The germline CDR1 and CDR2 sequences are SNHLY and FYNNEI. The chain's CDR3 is CASSEFQGVRSSLHF. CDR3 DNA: TGTGCCAGCAGTGAATTCCAGGGGGTGCGGTCAAGTCTCCACTTT.

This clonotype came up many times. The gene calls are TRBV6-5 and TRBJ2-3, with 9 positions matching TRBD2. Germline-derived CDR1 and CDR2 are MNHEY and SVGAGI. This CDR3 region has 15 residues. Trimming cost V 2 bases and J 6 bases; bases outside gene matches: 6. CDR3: CASSYSGGNWDTQYF. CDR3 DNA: TGTGCCAGCAGTTACAGCGGGGGGAACTGGGATACGCAGTATTTT.

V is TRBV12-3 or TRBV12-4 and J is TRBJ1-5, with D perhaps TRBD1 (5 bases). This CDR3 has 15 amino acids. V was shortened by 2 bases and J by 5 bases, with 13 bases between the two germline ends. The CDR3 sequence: CASSLSQDPYQPQHF. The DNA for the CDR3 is TGTGCCAGCAGTTTATCACAGGACCCTTATCAGCCCCAGCATTTT.

The CDR3 nucleotides read TGTGCCAGCAGTCAACCCCGTGGGAAGGGGGTTTACGAGCAGTACTTC. Translating it yields CASSQPRGKGVYEQYF. The V gene is TRBV28, the J gene TRBJ2-7; perhaps TRBD1 as D (6 bases). The germline CDR1 and CDR2 sequences are MDHEN and SYDVKM. The CDR3 has 16 residues. Trimming shortened V by 5 bases and J by 4 bases, and 21 bases separated the two germline ends. Filled out from reference TRBV28 and TRBJ2-7, the complete variable domain reads DVKVTQSSRYLVKRTGEKVFLECVQDMDHENMFWYRQDPGLGLRLIYFSYDVKMKEKGDIPEGYSVSREKKERFSLILESASTNQTSMYLCASSQPRGKGVYEQYFGPGTRLTVT.

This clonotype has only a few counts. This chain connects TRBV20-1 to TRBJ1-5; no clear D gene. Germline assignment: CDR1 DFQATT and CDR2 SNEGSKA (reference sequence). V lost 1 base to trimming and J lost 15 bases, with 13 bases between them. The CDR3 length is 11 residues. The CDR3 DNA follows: TGCAGTGCTAGAGTAGGGCTAGCGAGGCATTTT. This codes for CSARVGLARHF.

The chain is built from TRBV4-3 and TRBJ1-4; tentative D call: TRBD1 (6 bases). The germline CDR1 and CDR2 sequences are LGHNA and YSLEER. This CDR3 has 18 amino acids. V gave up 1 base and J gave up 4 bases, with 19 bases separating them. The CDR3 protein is CASSQAGGGARGNEKLFF. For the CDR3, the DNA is TGCGCCAGCAGCCAAGCTGGGGGGGGGGCGCGAGGTAATGAAAAACTGTTTTTT.

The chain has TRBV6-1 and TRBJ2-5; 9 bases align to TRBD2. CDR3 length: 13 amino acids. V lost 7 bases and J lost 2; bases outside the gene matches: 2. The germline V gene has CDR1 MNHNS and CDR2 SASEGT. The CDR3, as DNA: TGTGCCAGCATTGCGGGAGGGCAAGAGACCCAGTACTTC. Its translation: CASIAGGQETQYF.

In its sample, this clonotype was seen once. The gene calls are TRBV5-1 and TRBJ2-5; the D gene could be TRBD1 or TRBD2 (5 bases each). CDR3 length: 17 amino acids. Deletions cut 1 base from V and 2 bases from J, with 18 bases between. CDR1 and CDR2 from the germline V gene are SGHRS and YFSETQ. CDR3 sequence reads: CASSLSALGTLQETQYF. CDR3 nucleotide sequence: TGCGCCAGCAGCTTGTCGGCTCTCGGGACCTTACAAGAGACCCAGTACTTC.

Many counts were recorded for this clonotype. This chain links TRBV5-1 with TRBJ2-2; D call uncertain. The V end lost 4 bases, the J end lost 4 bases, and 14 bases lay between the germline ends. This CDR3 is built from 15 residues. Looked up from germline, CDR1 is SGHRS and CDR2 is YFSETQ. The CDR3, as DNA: TGCGCCAGCAGCCAAGTGCCGCAGGTCACCGGGGAGCTGTTTTTT. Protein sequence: CASSQVPQVTGELFF.

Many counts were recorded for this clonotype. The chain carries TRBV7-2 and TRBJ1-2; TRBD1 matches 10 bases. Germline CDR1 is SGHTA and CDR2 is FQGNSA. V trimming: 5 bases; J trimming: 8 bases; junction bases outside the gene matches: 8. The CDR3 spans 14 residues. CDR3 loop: CASSTPGQGIGYTF. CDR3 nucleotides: TGTGCCAGCAGCACCCCGGGACAGGGGATCGGCTACACCTTC.

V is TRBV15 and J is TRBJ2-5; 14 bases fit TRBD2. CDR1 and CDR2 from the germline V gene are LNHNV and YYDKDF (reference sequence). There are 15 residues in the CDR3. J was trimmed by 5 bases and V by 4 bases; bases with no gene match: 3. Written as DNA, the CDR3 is TGTGCCACCAGCACGACTAGCGGGGGGGATGAGACCCAGTACTTC. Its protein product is CATSTTSGGDETQYF.

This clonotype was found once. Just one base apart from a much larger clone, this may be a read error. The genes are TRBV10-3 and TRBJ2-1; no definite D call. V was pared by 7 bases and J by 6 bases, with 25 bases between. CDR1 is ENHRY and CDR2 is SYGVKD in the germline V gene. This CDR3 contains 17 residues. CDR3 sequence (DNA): TGTGCCATCAACTCCAGGACCCGAAAACCCTACGCCAATGAGCAGTTCTTC. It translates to CAINSRTRKPYANEQFF.

The CDR3 region is CASSFQSQETQYF. In DNA, the CDR3 is TGCGCCAGCAGCTTCCAGAGCCAAGAGACCCAGTACTTC. This rearrangement joins TRBV5-1 to TRBJ2-5; D is undetermined. The CDR3 loop spans 13 amino acids. CDR1 SGHRS and CDR2 YFSETQ come from the germline V gene. With 2 bases removed from V and 1 base from J, the gap between germline ends came to 6 bases.